The rows below give T cell receptor beta chains drawn from one sample of a study of T-cell memory formation after mild COVID-19. TCRdb re-analysed the 5' RACE reads in MiXCR, keeping a single row per CDR3 protein. The sample carries 350,000 or so distinct CDR3 sequences, more than 20% recorded once. Sequencing input: PBMCs or a T cell subset sorted from them (not recorded which). Every receptor here comes from a man aged 18 to 30 who had mild COVID-19 (a few samples of this study predate the infection). Cell type and time point are not known. The CDR3 runs from the conserved cysteine through the conserved F or W. The D gene is left open where the match is weak. Not every row has a clone size; where given, it reads once, few, many or a size class.

-	-	TRBJ1-6	TRBV12-3/TRBV12-4	CASSRGESYNSPLNF	TGTGCCAGCAGCCGAGGGGAGTCCTATAATTCACCCCTCAACTTT
-	-	TRBJ1-1	TRBV7-9	CASRVSSPRTEAFF	TGTGCCAGCCGGGTCTCTTCCCCGAGGACTGAAGCTTTCTTT
-	-	TRBJ2-1	TRBV29-1	CSVFREYNEQFF	TGCAGCGTTTTTAGGGAGTACAATGAGCAGTTCTTC
-	few	TRBJ1-5	TRBV5-1	CASRGGGLNQPQHF	TGCGCCAGCAGAGGGGGGGGTCTCAATCAGCCCCAGCATTTT
-	-	TRBJ2-5	TRBV29-1	CSVDRQAETQYF	TGCAGCGTTGATCGACAGGCGGAGACCCAGTACTTC
TRBD1	few	TRBJ2-7	TRBV5-1	CASSLGGTANSYEQYF	TGCGCCAGCAGCTTGGGTGGGACAGCTAACTCCTACGAGCAGTACTTC
TRBD2	few	TRBJ2-1	TRBV24-1	CATSDSLADSYNEQFF	TGTGCCACCAGTGATTCTCTAGCGGACTCCTACAATGAGCAGTTCTTC
TRBD1	-	TRBJ1-6	TRBV14	CASSLTGTGRTPLHF	TGTGCCAGCAGCCTCACCGGGACAGGGAGGACACCCCTCCACTTT
-	few	TRBJ1-2	TRBV7-6	CASSGQGPYGYTF	TGTGCCAGCAGCGGCCAGGGGCCCTATGGCTACACCTTC
TRBD2	few	TRBJ2-5	TRBV2	CASCMERGGGPQYF	TGTGCCAGCTGCATGGAGCGGGGGGGCGGGCCCCAGTACTTC
-	few	TRBJ1-1	TRBV5-1	CASSLQPGRTAGTEAFF	TGCGCCAGCAGCCTCCAGCCGGGGCGGACGGCGGGCACTGAAGCTTTCTTT
TRBD1	-	TRBJ2-7	TRBV4-3	CASSLGQGSTYEQYF	TGCGCCAGCAGCCTCGGACAGGGGAGTACCTACGAGCAGTACTTC
TRBD1	few	TRBJ2-3	TRBV7-8	CASSSVLTGADTQYF	TGTGCCAGCAGCTCCGTCTTGACAGGGGCAGATACGCAGTATTTT
-	-	TRBJ1-1	TRBV5-5	CASIVLPGNTEAFF	TGTGCCAGCATCGTACTGCCGGGGAACACTGAAGCTTTCTTT
-	few	TRBJ2-5	TRBV10-3	CAISGITQETQYF	TGTGCCATCAGCGGCATCACCCAAGAGACCCAGTACTTC
-	-	TRBJ1-5	TRBV27	CASSFRQNSNQPQHF	TGTGCCAGCAGTTTTCGGCAGAATAGCAATCAGCCCCAGCATTTT
-	-	TRBJ1-2	TRBV9	CASSVATAGPGGYTF	TGTGCCAGCAGCGTAGCTACCGCAGGACCCGGCGGCTACACCTTC
TRBD2	-	TRBJ2-7	TRBV12-3/TRBV12-4	CASSTGGLGGYEQYF	TGTGCCAGCAGTACGGGGGGACTAGGGGGCTACGAGCAGTACTTC
TRBD2	few	TRBJ2-1	TRBV7-8	CASSPWTSGGLDEQFF	TGTGCCAGCAGCCCCTGGACTAGCGGGGGGCTGGATGAGCAGTTCTTC
-	-	TRBJ2-1	TRBV4-1	CASSQLSYNEQFF	TGCGCCAGCAGCCAACTATCGTACAATGAGCAGTTCTTC
-	few	TRBJ1-1	TRBV20-1	CSAMKPTGLSNTEAFF	TGCAGTGCTATGAAACCGACGGGTCTATCGAACACTGAAGCTTTCTTT
-	-	TRBJ1-3	TRBV6-5	CASGDARQGNTIYF	TGTGCCAGCGGTGATGCCAGGCAGGGAAACACCATATATTTT
-	few	TRBJ1-5	TRBV4-2	CASSQEPPPRNQPQHF	TGTGCCAGCAGCCAAGAACCGCCTCCGCGGAATCAGCCCCAGCATTTT
-	many	TRBJ2-7	TRBV12-3/TRBV12-4	CASSFRAGEPYEQYF	TGTGCCAGCAGTTTTAGGGCAGGGGAACCCTACGAGCAGTACTTC
-	-	TRBJ2-6	TRBV5-1	CASSLESSGANVLTF	TGCGCCAGCAGCTTGGAGAGCTCTGGGGCCAACGTCCTGACTTTC
TRBD2	-	TRBJ2-7	TRBV7-2	CASSLELAGVSSYEQYF	TGTGCCAGCAGCTTAGAGCTAGCGGGGGTAAGCTCCTACGAGCAGTACTTC
-	many	TRBJ2-3	TRBV10-3	CAISESDGDTQYF	TGTGCCATCAGTGAGTCTGACGGAGATACGCAGTATTTT
-	-	TRBJ1-1	TRBV5-1	CASSRGGHNMNTEAFF	TGCGCCAGCAGCCGGGGGGGGCACAACATGAACACTGAAGCTTTCTTT
TRBD1	once	TRBJ2-3	TRBV15	CATSRGAGTGGGDTQYF	TGTGCCACCAGCAGAGGTGCCGGGACAGGGGGCGGGGATACGCAGTATTTT
-	-	TRBJ2-5	TRBV6-2/TRBV6-3	CASRRDTQETQYF	TGTGCCAGCAGAAGGGATACCCAAGAGACCCAGTACTTC
TRBD1	-	TRBJ1-5	TRBV20-1	CSAQQGNQPQHF	TGCAGTGCACAACAGGGGAATCAGCCCCAGCATTTT
-	few	TRBJ1-2	TRBV7-2	CASSLANTDYGYTF	TGTGCCAGCAGCTTAGCTAACACCGACTATGGCTACACCTTC
-	-	TRBJ2-7	TRBV7-6	CASSLQGPLSYEQYF	TGTGCCAGCAGCTTGCAGGGGCCTCTCTCCTACGAGCAGTACTTC
-	few	TRBJ1-1	TRBV7-3	CASSLSGTGNTEAFF	TGTGCCAGCAGCTTAAGTGGGACGGGGAACACTGAAGCTTTCTTT
TRBD2	once	TRBJ2-1	TRBV7-3	CASSSSGGAAGEQFF	TGTGCCAGCAGCTCCAGCGGGGGGGCCGCCGGAGAGCAGTTCTTC
-	many	TRBJ2-2	TRBV7-7	CASSLVLNTGELFF	TGTGCCAGCAGCTTGGTATTGAACACCGGGGAGCTGTTTTTT
TRBD2	-	TRBJ2-1	TRBV7-8	CASSTGLAGGRSEQFF	TGTGCCAGCAGCACAGGACTAGCGGGGGGTCGTAGTGAGCAGTTCTTC
TRBD2	few	TRBJ2-1	TRBV9	CASSVGLAGGPAEQFF	TGTGCCAGCAGCGTAGGACTAGCGGGGGGGCCTGCTGAGCAGTTCTTC
-	few	TRBJ1-1	TRBV18	CASSAMGQAGAEAFF	TGTGCCAGCTCCGCAATGGGGCAGGCGGGGGCTGAAGCTTTCTTT
TRBD1	many	TRBJ2-1	TRBV7-2	CASSRDRGNNEQFF	TGTGCCAGCAGCCGGGACAGGGGGAACAATGAGCAGTTCTTC
TRBD1	-	TRBJ2-2	TRBV27	CASNGGDRGPFGELFF	TGTGCCAGCAACGGAGGGGACAGGGGCCCCTTCGGGGAGCTGTTTTTT
-	few	TRBJ1-1	TRBV5-6	CASSLYARTTEAFF	TGTGCCAGCAGCTTGTACGCCAGGACCACTGAAGCTTTCTTT
-	-	TRBJ1-1	TRBV4-1	CASSQELRGGTEAFF	TGCGCCAGCAGCCAAGAACTCCGAGGGGGCACTGAAGCTTTCTTT
-	-	TRBJ1-3	TRBV27	CASSLSGELSGNTIYF	TGTGCCAGCAGTTTATCAGGGGAGTTATCTGGAAACACCATATATTTT
-	-	TRBJ1-6	TRBV12-3/TRBV12-4	CASSFAHLNSPLHF	TGTGCCAGCAGTTTTGCGCACCTTAATTCACCCCTCCACTTT
-	few	TRBJ2-3	TRBV7-3	CASSLRQGLRDTQYF	TGTGCCAGCAGCTTAAGGCAGGGGCTTAGAGATACGCAGTATTTT
-	few	TRBJ2-1	TRBV5-1	CASSSASGPNEQFF	TGCGCCAGCAGCTCCGCCTCCGGCCCCAATGAGCAGTTCTTC
-	few	TRBJ2-7	TRBV5-1	CASSATTDYEQYF	TGCGCCAGCAGCGCAACAACAGATTACGAGCAGTACTTC
-	many	TRBJ2-3	TRBV7-2	CASSFRGDTQYF	TGTGCCAGCAGTTTTAGGGGGGATACGCAGTATTTT
-	few	TRBJ2-2	TRBV29-1	CSAKTSNTGELFF	TGCAGCGCAAAGACTAGTAACACCGGGGAGCTGTTTTTT
-	once	TRBJ1-5	TRBV12-3/TRBV12-4	CASSLNLAAPQPQHF	TGTGCCAGCAGTCTGAACTTGGCGGCGCCTCAGCCCCAGCATTTT
-	-	TRBJ2-7	TRBV9	CASSVEPGNLDEQYF	TGTGCCAGCAGCGTAGAACCAGGGAATCTCGACGAGCAGTACTTC
TRBD1	-	TRBJ1-4	TRBV24-1	CATSARDSEKLFF	TGTGCCACCAGTGCGCGGGACAGTGAAAAACTGTTTTTT